These T cell receptor beta chains were read from a single sample in a study of control samples from healthy donors and cancer patients. Clones were sequenced by immunoSEQ multiplex PCR, and TCRdb holds only the in-frame ones, with some missing. The sample shows some 130,000 clones, 92% of them seen only once. Sequencing used blood. The receptors come from a woman aged 45-65 years in good health. The CDR3 runs from the conserved cysteine through the conserved F or W. The D gene is left open where the match is weak. The size field is filled for only some rows; it gives once, few, many or a size class.

j_call v_call d_call clone_size cdr3_nt cdr3_aa
TRBJ1-5 TRBV2 TRBD1 . TGTGCCAGCAGTGAAACAACAGGGGGCATTCAGCCCCAGCATTTT CASSETTGGIQPQHF
TRBJ2-7 TRBV14 . few TGTGCCAGCAGCCATTCGACAGAGCAGTACTTC CASSHSTEQYF
TRBJ1-5 TRBV24-1 TRBD1 . TGTGCCACCAGTGATTCAGGGGGTAGCAATCAGCCCCAGCATTTT CATSDSGGSNQPQHF
TRBJ1-2 TRBV6-1 . . TGTGCCAGCAGTGACCTCAGTTACTATGGCTACACCTTC CASSDLSYYGYTF
TRBJ1-5 TRBV15 . . TGTGCCACCCATTCGGGGGAGAATCAGCCCCAGCATTTT CATHSGENQPQHF
TRBJ2-5 TRBV6-5 . . TGTGCCAGCAGCATCCGGGGTCGGGAGACCCAGTACTTC CASSIRGRETQYF
TRBJ1-5 TRBV11-1 . . TGTGCCAGCAGCTGGGCATCGAATCAGCCCCAGCATTTT CASSWASNQPQHF
TRBJ2-5 TRBV7-2 . . TGTGCCAGCAGCTTATTAGGAGGGGGGGGAGGATGGGAGACCCAGTACTTC CASSLLGGGGGWETQYF
TRBJ2-1 TRBV30 TRBD2 few TGTGCCTGGACCCCACTAGCGGGGACCTACAATGAGCAGTTCTTC CAWTPLAGTYNEQFF
TRBJ1-3 TRBV7-8 . . TGTGCCAGCAGCTTAGTGGAGAGGGACTCTGGAAACACCATATATTTT CASSLVERDSGNTIYF